This paragraph covers one TCR beta chain sequence. Its antigen remains unidentified. RNA transcripts gave rise to amplified TCR beta CDR3 regions. First-round RT-PCR targeting the TCR CDR3 was performed with the HTBI primer set. TCRdb reprocessed the multiplex PCR reads with MiXCR, giving one entry per CDR3 protein. The sample lists about 500,000 distinct CDR3 sequences, roughly 16% occurring once. The data derive from a study of T cells in Graves' hyperthyroidism and ophthalmopathy. Points from the study as a whole: From stable hyperthyroidism, ophthalmopathy was separated by a 13 V-J model.

The CDR3 length is 15 residues. CDR1 and CDR2 from the germline V gene are DFQATT and SNEGSKA (reference sequence). Trimming took 8 bases from V and 3 from J, leaving 21 bases between them. Sequencing was done on a sample of blood. This rearrangement joins TRBV20-1 to TRBJ2-3; D possibly corresponds to TRBD2 (6 bases). This clonotype was obtained from a woman in her twenties or thirties with Graves' ophthalmopathy. CDR3 sequence: CSTRDFFTGTDTQYF. Written as DNA, the CDR3 is TGCAGTACAAGGGACTTCTTCACGGGGACAGATACGCAGTATTTT.